This T cell receptor (beta chain) was sequenced in a study of T-cell reconstitution after alpha-beta-depleted transplantation in children. Study findings and constraints: T-cell counts and diversity at one year following transplant were attributed mainly to newly produced T cells. High day-60 TCRbeta diversity in some patients came from surviving recipient T cells and thymic progenitors. Where alpha-beta T cells came from about two months after transplant was reportedly several hundred expanded graft clones.

In the case of this clonotype: The antigen is undetermined.

The TCRbeta library was prepared with unique molecular identifiers. In TCRdb, the PCR reads were re-called with MiXCR into one record per CDR3 protein. The sample holds tens of thousands of distinct CDR3 sequences, approximately 6% seen once. Trimming shortened V by 1 base and J by 2 bases, and 9 bases separated the two germline ends. CDR3 length: 15 residues. Germline V CDR1 and CDR2: LGHDT, YNNKEL (reference sequence). The material sequenced was PBMCs, mostly from graft donor cells, taken 60 days after TCRalphabeta/CD19-depleted stem cell transplant. The TCR originated in a female patient aged 2-10 years who had a stem cell transplant for aplastic anemia, so the T cells may come from the graft donor. The chain recombines TRBV3-1 with TRBJ2-4, with a tentative D call TRBD1 (5 bases). The chain's CDR3 is CASSQGGASKNIQYF. The CDR3 DNA reads TGTGCCAGCAGCCAAGGGGGCGCATCCAAAAACATTCAGTACTTC.